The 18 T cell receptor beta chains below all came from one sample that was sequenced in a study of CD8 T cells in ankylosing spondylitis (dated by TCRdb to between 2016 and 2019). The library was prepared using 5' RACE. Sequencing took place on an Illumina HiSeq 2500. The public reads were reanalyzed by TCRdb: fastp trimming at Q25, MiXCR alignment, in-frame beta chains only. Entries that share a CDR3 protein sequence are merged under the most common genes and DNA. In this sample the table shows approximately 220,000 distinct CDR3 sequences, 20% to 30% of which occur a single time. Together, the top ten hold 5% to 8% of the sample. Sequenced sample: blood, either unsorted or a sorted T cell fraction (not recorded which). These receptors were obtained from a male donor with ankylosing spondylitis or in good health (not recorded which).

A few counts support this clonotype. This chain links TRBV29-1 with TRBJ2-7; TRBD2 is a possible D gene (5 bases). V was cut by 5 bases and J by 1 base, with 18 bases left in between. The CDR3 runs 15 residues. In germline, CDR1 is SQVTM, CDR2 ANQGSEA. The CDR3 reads CSVRFGADPSYEQYF. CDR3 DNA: TGCAGCGTTCGGTTTGGAGCGGACCCTTCCTACGAGCAGTACTTC.

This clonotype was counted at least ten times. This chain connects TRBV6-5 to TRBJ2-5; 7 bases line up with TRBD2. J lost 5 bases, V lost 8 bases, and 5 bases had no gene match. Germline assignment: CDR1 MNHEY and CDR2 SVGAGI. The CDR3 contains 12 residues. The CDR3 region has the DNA TGTGCCAGCGGGGGGGGGACGGAGACCCAGTACTTC. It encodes CASGGGTETQYF.

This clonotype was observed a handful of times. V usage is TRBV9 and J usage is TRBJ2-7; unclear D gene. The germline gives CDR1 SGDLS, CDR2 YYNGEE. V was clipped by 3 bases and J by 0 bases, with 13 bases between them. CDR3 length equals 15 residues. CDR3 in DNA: TGTGCCAGCAGCGACAGAGCCGGTAGCTCCTACGAGCAGTACTTC. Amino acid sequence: CASSDRAGSSYEQYF.

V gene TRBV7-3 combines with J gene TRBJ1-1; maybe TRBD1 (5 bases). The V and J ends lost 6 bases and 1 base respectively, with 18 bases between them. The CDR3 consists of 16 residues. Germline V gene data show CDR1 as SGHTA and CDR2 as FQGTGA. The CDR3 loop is CASRPPGGAENTEAFF. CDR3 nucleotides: TGTGCCAGCAGACCCCCTGGAGGGGCAGAGAACACTGAAGCTTTCTTT.

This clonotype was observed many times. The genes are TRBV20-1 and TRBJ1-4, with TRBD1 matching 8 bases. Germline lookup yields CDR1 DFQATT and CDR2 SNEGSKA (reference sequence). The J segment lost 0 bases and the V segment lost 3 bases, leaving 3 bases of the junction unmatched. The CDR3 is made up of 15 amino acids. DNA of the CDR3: TGCAGTGCTAGTGGACAGGGTGCAACTAATGAAAAACTGTTTTTT. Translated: CSASGQGATNEKLFF.

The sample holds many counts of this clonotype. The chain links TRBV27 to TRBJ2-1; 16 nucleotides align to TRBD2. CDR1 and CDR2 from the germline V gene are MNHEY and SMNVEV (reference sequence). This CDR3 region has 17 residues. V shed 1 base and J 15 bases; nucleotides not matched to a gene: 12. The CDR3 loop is CASSLLGTSGRALQVFF. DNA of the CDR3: TGTGCCAGCAGTTTATTAGGGACTAGCGGGAGGGCCCTCCAGGTGTTCTTC.

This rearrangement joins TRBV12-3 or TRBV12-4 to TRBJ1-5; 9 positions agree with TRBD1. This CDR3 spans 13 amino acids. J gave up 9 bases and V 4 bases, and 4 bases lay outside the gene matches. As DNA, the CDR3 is TGTGCCAGCAGTTGGGGACAGGGAGGGCCCCAGCATTTT. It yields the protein CASSWGQGGPQHF.

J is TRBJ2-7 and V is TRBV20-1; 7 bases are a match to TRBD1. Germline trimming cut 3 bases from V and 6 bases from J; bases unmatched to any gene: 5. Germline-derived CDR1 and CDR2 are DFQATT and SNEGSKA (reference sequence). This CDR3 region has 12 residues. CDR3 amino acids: CSASPTGSEQYF. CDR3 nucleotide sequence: TGCAGTGCTAGCCCGACAGGGTCCGAGCAGTACTTC.

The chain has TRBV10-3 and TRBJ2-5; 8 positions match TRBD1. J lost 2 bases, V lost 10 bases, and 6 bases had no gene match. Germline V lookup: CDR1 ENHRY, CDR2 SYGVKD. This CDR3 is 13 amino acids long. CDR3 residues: CATERQGQETQYF. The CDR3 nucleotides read TGTGCCACGGAGCGACAGGGGCAAGAGACCCAGTACTTC.

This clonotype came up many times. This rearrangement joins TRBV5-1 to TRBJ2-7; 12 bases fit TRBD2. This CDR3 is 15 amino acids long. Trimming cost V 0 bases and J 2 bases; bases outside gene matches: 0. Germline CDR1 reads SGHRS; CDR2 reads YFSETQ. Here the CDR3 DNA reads TGCGCCAGCAGCTTGGGACTAGCGGGAGCCTACGAGCAGTACTTC. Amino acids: CASSLGLAGAYEQYF. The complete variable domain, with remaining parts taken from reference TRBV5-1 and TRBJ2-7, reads KAGVTQTPRYLIKTRGQQVTLSCSPISGHRSVSWYQQTPGQGLQFLFEYFSETQRNKGNFPGRFSGRQFSNSRSEMNVSTLELGDSALYLCASSLGLAGAYEQYFGPGTRLTVT.

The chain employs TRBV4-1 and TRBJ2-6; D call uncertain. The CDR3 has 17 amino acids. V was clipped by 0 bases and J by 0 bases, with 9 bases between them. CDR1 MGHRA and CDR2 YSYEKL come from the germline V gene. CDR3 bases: TGCGCCAGCAGCCAAGAGATCCAGGCCTCTGGGGCCAACGTCCTGACTTTC. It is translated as CASSQEIQASGANVLTF.

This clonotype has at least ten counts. The CDR3 sequence: CASSLDPPAGLTGELFF. Written as DNA, the CDR3 is TGCGCCAGCAGCTTGGACCCCCCAGCGGGCCTCACCGGGGAGCTGTTTTTT. The chain has TRBV5-1 and TRBJ2-2; a possible D gene is TRBD2 (6 bases). The CDR3 spans 17 residues. Germline values: CDR1 SGHRS, CDR2 YFSETQ. V shed 0 bases and J shed 4 bases, with 16 bases lying between them.

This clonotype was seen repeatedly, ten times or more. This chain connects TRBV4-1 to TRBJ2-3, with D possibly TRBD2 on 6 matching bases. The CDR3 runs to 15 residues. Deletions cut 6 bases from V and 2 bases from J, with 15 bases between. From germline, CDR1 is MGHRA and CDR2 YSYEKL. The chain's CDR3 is CASREGPDHTDTQYF. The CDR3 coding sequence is TGCGCCAGCAGGGAGGGACCAGACCACACAGATACGCAGTATTTT.

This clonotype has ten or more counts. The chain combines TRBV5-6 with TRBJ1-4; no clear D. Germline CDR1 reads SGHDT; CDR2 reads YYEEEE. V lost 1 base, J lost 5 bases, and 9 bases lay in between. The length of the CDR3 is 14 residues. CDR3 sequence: CASSLYPQNEKLFF. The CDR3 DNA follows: TGTGCCAGCAGCTTGTACCCCCAGAATGAAAAACTGTTTTTT. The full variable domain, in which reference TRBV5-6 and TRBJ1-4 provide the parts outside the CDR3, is DAGVTQSPTHLIKTRGQQVTLRCSPKSGHDTVSWYQQALGQGPQFIFQYYEEEERQRGNFPDRFSGHQFPNYSSELNVNALLLGDSALYLCASSLYPQNEKLFFGSGTQLSVL.

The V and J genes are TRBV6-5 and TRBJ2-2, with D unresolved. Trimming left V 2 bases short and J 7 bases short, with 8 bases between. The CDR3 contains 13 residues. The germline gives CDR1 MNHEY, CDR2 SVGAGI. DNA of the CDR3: TGTGCCAGCAGTTACGCGGCAGGCGGGGAGCTGTTTTTT. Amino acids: CASSYAAGGELFF.

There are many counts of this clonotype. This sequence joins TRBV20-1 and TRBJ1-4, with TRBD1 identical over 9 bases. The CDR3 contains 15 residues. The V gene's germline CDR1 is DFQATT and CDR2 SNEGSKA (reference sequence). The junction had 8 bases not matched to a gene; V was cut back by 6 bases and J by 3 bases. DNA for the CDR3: TGCAGTGCGCCAACGGACAGGGGCCCTAATGAAAAACTGTTTTTT. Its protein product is CSAPTDRGPNEKLFF.

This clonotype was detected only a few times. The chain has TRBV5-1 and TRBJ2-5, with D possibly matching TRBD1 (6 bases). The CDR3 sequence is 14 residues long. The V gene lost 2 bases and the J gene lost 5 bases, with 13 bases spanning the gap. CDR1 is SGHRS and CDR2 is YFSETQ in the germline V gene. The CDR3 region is CASSFGRGSETQYF. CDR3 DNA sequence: TGCGCCAGCAGCTTCGGCAGGGGAAGCGAGACCCAGTACTTC.

DNA for the CDR3: TGCAGCCTAGGGACTAGCGGGATCAATGAGCAGTTCTTC. As protein: CSLGTSGINEQFF. V usage is TRBV29-1 and J usage is TRBJ2-1, with TRBD2 matching over 13 bases. Germline V lookup: CDR1 SQVTM, CDR2 ANQGSEA. The V gene end was trimmed by 8 bases and the J gene end by 6 bases; junction bases not matched to a gene: 4. The CDR3 has 13 amino acids.